The clone carrying this TCR beta chain was recorded at least ten times. This entry belongs to a study of early T cells in non-severe SARS-CoV-2 infection. TCRdb used MiXCR to reprocess the 5' RACE reads, holding one entry per CDR3 protein. This table has about 60,000 distinct CDR3 sequences, around 12% appearing once. The CDR3 loop spans 18 amino acids. V lost 1 base and J lost 0, with 17 bases in between. In germline, CDR1 is SGHRS, CDR2 YFSETQ. This receptor was obtained from an adult who was a healthcare worker with PCR-confirmed SARS-CoV-2 infection or an uninfected control (not recorded which). J is TRBJ1-3 and V is TRBV5-1; the D gene is possibly TRBD1 (6 bases). The sequencing input was whole blood. As DNA, the CDR3 is TGCGCCAGCAGCTTGACGAGACAGGCATCCGTCTCTGGAAACACCATATATTTT. It codes for CASSLTRQASVSGNTIYF.